Below, 13 T cell receptor beta chains from the same sample are listed, as sequenced in a study of blood T cells in healthy people across ages. With a J-beta primer mix and a sample-barcoded 5' primer, a second PCR ran about 6 to 11 cycles. TCRdb reprocessed the 5' RACE reads via MiXCR and lists one record per CDR3 protein. The sample lists some 850,000 distinct CDR3 sequences; around 25% were seen once. The sample was also linked to a second study, of T cells of mothers and their children.

The sequencing sample was made of blood. The receptors were gathered from a boy aged 10-17 years in good health.

The chain links TRBV4-1 to TRBJ2-1; TRBD2 agrees at 13 bases. The CDR3 length is 16 residues. Trimming at V came to 3 bases and at J to 5 bases, leaving 4 bases not matched to a gene. Germline assignment: CDR1 MGHRA and CDR2 YSYEKL. The CDR3 DNA follows: TGCGCCAGCAGCCATCCCGGACTAGCGGGGGACAATGAGCAGTTCTTC. The encoded protein is CASSHPGLAGDNEQFF.

This clonotype was seen a handful of times. The gene calls are TRBV3-1 and TRBJ2-1, with D tentatively TRBD2 (6 bases). The CDR3 is 15 residues long. Trimming removed 0 bases from V and 10 bases from J, with 16 bases in between. Germline values: CDR1 LGHDT, CDR2 YNNKEL (reference sequence). Here the CDR3 reads CASSQDSFGGSEQFF. For the CDR3, the DNA is TGTGCCAGCAGCCAAGATAGTTTCGGGGGTAGCGAGCAGTTCTTC.

A single count supports this clonotype. V gene TRBV12-3 or TRBV12-4 combines with J gene TRBJ2-2; possible D gene TRBD1, 6 bases. Trimming took 3 bases from V and 4 from J, leaving 12 bases between them. The CDR3 length is 15 residues. The CDR3 sequence: CASSFVVGGTGELFF. CDR3 DNA sequence: TGTGCCAGCAGTTTTGTGGTAGGGGGCACCGGGGAGCTGTTTTTT.

This rearrangement joins TRBV5-1 to TRBJ2-5; weak D call: TRBD1 (5 bases). The CDR3 covers 14 residues. Deletions cut 4 bases from V and 4 bases from J, with 14 bases between. Per germline, CDR1 SGHRS and CDR2 YFSETQ. The CDR3 spells CASSHPRAVETQYF. Written as DNA, the CDR3 is TGCGCCAGCAGCCACCCCAGGGCGGTAGAGACCCAGTACTTC.

For this clonotype: Lacking the conserved final phenylalanine or tryptophan, this CDR3 likely reflects a read error. The chain is built from TRBV27 and TRBJ2-5; the match to TRBD2 covers 7 bases. The J call is uncertain, as TRBJ2-1 better fits the DNA end. Per germline, CDR1 MNHEY and CDR2 SMNVEV (reference sequence). The CDR3 consists of 15 residues. The CDR3 DNA follows: TGTGCCAGCAGTTTACCTCCGGGGGGAGAAAATGAGCAGTTCCTC. Translating gives CASSLPPGGENEQFL.

V and J are TRBV2 and TRBJ2-1; D is unclear. Trimming removed 6 bases from V and 0 bases from J, with 15 bases in between. Germline CDR1 is SNHLY and CDR2 is FYNNEI. The CDR3 spans 16 residues. CDR3: CASSPEIPSSYNEQFF. Here the CDR3 DNA reads TGTGCCAGCAGCCCCGAGATCCCGAGCTCCTACAATGAGCAGTTCTTC.

The CDR3, as DNA: TGCGCCAGCAGCCCGGGGGGGAACTCTGGGGCCAACGTCCTGACTTTC. Amino acids: CASSPGGNSGANVLTF. The chain links TRBV5-1 to TRBJ2-6; 8 bases are shared with TRBD2. Per germline, CDR1 SGHRS and CDR2 YFSETQ. The ends lost 4 bases at V and 0 bases at J; junction bases unmatched: 3. The length of the CDR3 is 16 residues.

This clonotype was seen more than once but under ten times. This chain joins TRBV7-2 and TRBJ1-4; D is unresolved. The CDR3 totals 16 residues. V was pared by 5 bases and J by 6 bases, with 19 bases between. CDR1 and CDR2 from the germline V gene are SGHTA and FQGNSA. Here the CDR3 reads CASSPIFGEDYEKLFF. The CDR3 bases are TGTGCCAGCAGCCCCATTTTCGGGGAGGATTATGAAAAACTGTTTTTT.

At least ten counts were recorded for this clonotype. The chain uses TRBV29-1 and TRBJ2-7; no reliable D call. Trimming removed 7 bases from V and 2 bases from J, with 9 bases in between. The CDR3 is made up of 11 amino acids. From germline, CDR1 is SQVTM and CDR2 ANQGSEA. This chain's CDR3 is CSALPAYEQYF. CDR3 coding DNA: TGCAGCGCACTTCCCGCCTACGAGCAGTACTTC.

This clonotype appeared a few times. The rearrangement joins TRBV10-3 to TRBJ2-1, with a tentative D call TRBD1 (6 bases). V was shortened by 0 bases and J by 8 bases, with 17 bases between the two germline ends. Germline loops: CDR1 ENHRY, CDR2 SYGVKD. The CDR3 covers 16 residues. In DNA, the CDR3 is TGTGCCATCAGTGAGTCGGGAACAGGGCGGGCCCATGAGCAGTTCTTC. Encoded protein: CAISESGTGRAHEQFF.

Note on this clonotype: The junction and the germline gene differ at one end; a read error may be behind it. This chain links TRBV3-1 with TRBJ2-5; TRBD1 or TRBD2 may be the D gene (5 bases each). CDR1 is LGHDT and CDR2 is YNNKEL in the germline V gene (reference sequence). This CDR3 is built from 15 residues. This CDR3 reads CASSLLRGDQETQYF. Here the CDR3 DNA reads TGTGCCAGCAGCCTCCTGAGGGGTGACCAGGAGACCCAGTACTTC.

The V call is TRBV7-8, the J call TRBJ2-5; D unclear. V lost 5 bases, J lost 4 bases, and 20 bases lay in between. Germline V lookup: CDR1 SGHVS, CDR2 FQNEAQ. The CDR3 contains 16 residues. The CDR3 DNA is TGTGCCAGCAGCACCTCGACATTTAGGTATCGAGAGACCCAGTACTTC. It encodes CASSTSTFRYRETQYF. Full variable domain (rest looked up from reference TRBV7-8 and TRBJ2-5): GAGVSQSPRYKVAKRGQDVALRCDPISGHVSLFWYQQALGQGPEFLTYFQNEAQLDKSGLPSDRFFAERPEGSVSTLKIQRTQQEDSAVYLCASSTSTFRYRETQYFGPGTRLLVL.

This clonotype was picked up many times. V usage is TRBV12-3 or TRBV12-4 and J usage is TRBJ2-7; tentative D call: TRBD2 (7 bases). The CDR3 is 15 amino acids. V lost 8 bases and J 3 bases, leaving 20 bases between the germline ends. The CDR3 loop reads CASVVGGGARYEQYF. CDR3 sequence (DNA): TGTGCCAGCGTAGTGGGCGGGGGCGCACGCTACGAGCAGTACTTC.